These 3 T cell receptor beta chains originate from one sample sequenced in a study of blood T cell repertoires in COVID-19. Generated by immunoSEQ multiplex PCR, the TCRdb table keeps only in-frame clones and is missing some. Of some 190,000 clones in the sample, roughly four fifths were seen once. The sample consisted of peripheral blood. The receptors stem from a woman of 80 years or more with COVID-19, enrolled during active disease.

The chain is built from TRBV9 and TRBJ1-2; D is ambiguous. The germline V gene encodes CDR1 SGDLS and CDR2 YYNGEE. V lost 3 bases, J lost 4 bases, and 16 bases lay in between. The CDR3 consists of 15 residues. Here the CDR3 reads CASSAGPREVYGYTF. The CDR3 DNA follows: TGTGCCAGCAGCGCTGGACCTCGGGAAGTCTATGGCTACACCTTC.

The chain carries TRBV3-1 (or the pseudogene TRBV3-2) and TRBJ2-2; TRBD1 might be the D (6 bases). The ends were cut back, 3 bases at V and 5 bases at J, with 13 bases in the middle. Germline values: CDR1 LGHDT, CDR2 YNNKEL (reference sequence). This CDR3 spans 15 amino acids. This chain's CDR3 is CASSQRQDHTGELFF. In DNA, the CDR3 is TGTGCCAGCAGCCAGCGACAGGATCATACCGGGGAGCTGTTTTTT.

This chain joins TRBV28 and TRBJ1-3; a possible D gene is TRBD1 (6 bases). Per the germline V gene, CDR1 is MDHEN and CDR2 is SYDVKM. Trimming shortened V by 7 bases and J by 2 bases, and 12 bases separated the two germline ends. The CDR3 totals 14 residues. The CDR3 spells CASKQGAAGNTIYF. CDR3 DNA: TGTGCCAGCAAACAGGGCGCTGCTGGAAACACCATATATTTT.